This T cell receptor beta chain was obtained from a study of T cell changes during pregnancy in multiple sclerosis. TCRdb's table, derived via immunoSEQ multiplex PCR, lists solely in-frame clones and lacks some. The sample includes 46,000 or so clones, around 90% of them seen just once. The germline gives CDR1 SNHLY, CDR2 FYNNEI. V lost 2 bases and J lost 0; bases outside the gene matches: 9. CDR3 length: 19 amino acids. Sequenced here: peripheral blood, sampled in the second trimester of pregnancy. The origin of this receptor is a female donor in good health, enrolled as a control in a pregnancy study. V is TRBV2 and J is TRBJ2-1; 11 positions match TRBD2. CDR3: CASSESIAGGPNSYNEQFF. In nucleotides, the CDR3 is TGTGCCAGCAGTGAAAGCATAGCGGGAGGGCCGAACTCCTACAATGAGCAGTTCTTC.